Below, 21 T cell receptor beta chains from the same sample are listed, as sequenced in a study of blood T cell repertoires in COVID-19. Assay: immunoSEQ multiplex PCR; the TCRdb copy retains only in-frame clones and omits some. The sample contains 200,000 to 250,000 clones, approximately 80% of which appear only once. The sample comprised PBMCs or T cells enriched from blood (not recorded which). The source of these receptors is a man aged 25 to 45 with acute COVID-19.

The V and J genes are TRBV5-4 and TRBJ2-7; TRBD1 agrees at 9 bases. CDR3 length equals 14 residues. Per germline, CDR1 SGHNT and CDR2 YYREEE (reference sequence). V lost 0 bases and J lost 5; bases outside the gene matches: 3. The CDR3 reads CASSLGQGVHEQYF. The CDR3 DNA reads TGTGCCAGCAGCTTGGGACAGGGGGTCCACGAGCAGTACTTC.

This chain joins TRBV2 and TRBJ2-3; possible D gene TRBD2, 6 bases. CDR1 SNHLY and CDR2 FYNNEI come from the germline V gene. CDR3 size: 14 residues. Trimming cost V 8 bases and J 3 bases, with 15 bases left between them. The CDR3 bases are TGTGCCAGCGGGGACTGGGCACGGACAGATACGCAGTATTTT. Amino acid sequence: CASGDWARTDTQYF.

The gene calls are TRBV19 and TRBJ1-2; the D is unclear. There are 16 residues in the CDR3. Looked up from germline, CDR1 is LNHDA and CDR2 is SQIVND (reference sequence). V lost 3 bases and J lost 4, with 18 bases in between. The CDR3 reads CASSIIGGPGSYGYTF. Here the CDR3 DNA reads TGTGCCAGTAGTATTATAGGTGGGCCAGGATCCTATGGCTACACCTTC.

This chain uses TRBV24-1 with TRBJ2-5; D is unresolved. V lost 4 bases and J lost 0, with 8 bases in between. Germline-derived CDR1 and CDR2 are KGHDR and SFDVKD. This CDR3 contains 14 residues. The CDR3: CATSDPDNQETQYF. Written as DNA, the CDR3 is TGTGCCACCAGTGACCCCGACAACCAAGAGACCCAGTACTTC.

The CDR3 bases are TGCAGCGCTAGACAGGGGGCGAACACTGAAGCTTTCTTT. It specifies CSARQGANTEAFF. The V call is TRBV29-1, the J call TRBJ1-1; 10 bases map to TRBD1. The CDR3 is made up of 13 amino acids. After removal of 7 bases from V and 1 base from J, the junction contained 3 bases not matched to a gene. Germline CDR1 and CDR2: SQVTM and ANQGSEA.

Only one count was recorded for this clone. The chain joins TRBV7-9 to TRBJ1-1; no reliable D call. Trimming removed 3 bases from V and 2 bases from J, with 10 bases in between. CDR3 length equals 14 residues. From germline, CDR1 is SEHNR and CDR2 FQNEAQ (reference sequence). In DNA form, the CDR3 reads TGTGCCAGCAGCTTTCTACCTCCCAACACTGAAGCTTTCTTT. The encoded protein is CASSFLPPNTEAFF.

This sequence joins TRBV30 and TRBJ2-7; 7 bases fit TRBD2. V lost 4 bases, J lost 6 bases, and 6 bases stayed unmatched. There are 12 residues in the CDR3. In germline, CDR1 is GTSNPN, CDR2 SVGIG (reference sequence). CDR3 sequence reads: CAWTAGPGEQYF. CDR3 sequence (DNA): TGTGCCTGGACAGCGGGGCCGGGCGAGCAGTACTTC.

CDR3 amino acids: CASSLDAGGTGYNSPLHF. In DNA, the CDR3 is TGTGCCAGCAGCTTAGATGCCGGCGGGACAGGTTATAATTCACCCCTCCACTTT. This chain uses TRBV7-9 with TRBJ1-6; TRBD1 matches at 8 bases. Germline lookup yields CDR1 SEHNR and CDR2 FQNEAQ (reference sequence). The CDR3 contains 18 residues. The ends lost 1 base at V and 4 bases at J; junction bases unmatched: 9.

The chain uses TRBV4-1 and TRBJ1-6; 7 positions match TRBD1. V shed 3 bases, J shed 6 bases, and the junction held 8 bases outside the gene matches. This CDR3 contains 16 residues. Germline CDR1 reads MGHRA; CDR2 reads YSYEKL. CDR3 DNA: TGCGCCAGCAGCCAGGTAGGACAGGAGCGTAATTCACCCCTCCACTTT. Protein product: CASSQVGQERNSPLHF.

The genes are TRBV9 and TRBJ2-3; D gene unclear. Germline V gene sequence: CDR1 SGDLS, CDR2 YYNGEE. This CDR3 comprises 13 residues. V was shortened by 4 bases and J by 1 base, with 7 bases between the two germline ends. The CDR3, as DNA: TGTGCCAGCAGCCGAACAGGCACAGATACGCAGTATTTT. This sequence encodes CASSRTGTDTQYF.

The gene calls are TRBV5-6 and TRBJ1-5, with D possibly matching TRBD1 (6 bases). The V and J ends lost 2 bases and 0 bases respectively, with 18 bases between them. This CDR3 region has 18 residues. Per the germline V gene, CDR1 is SGHDT and CDR2 is YYEEEE. CDR3 region: CASSFGQINTYSNQPQHF. CDR3 DNA: TGTGCCAGCAGCTTCGGACAGATCAACACGTATAGCAATCAGCCCCAGCATTTT.

The V gene is TRBV5-1, the J gene TRBJ1-6; tentatively, D is TRBD1 (6 bases). The CDR3 contains 15 residues. Trimming shortened V by 2 bases and J by 4 bases, and 10 bases separated the two germline ends. Looked up from germline, CDR1 is SGHRS and CDR2 is YFSETQ. The CDR3, as DNA: TGCGCCAGCAGCTTCCAGGGGTCGTATAATTCACCCCTCCACTTT. It translates to CASSFQGSYNSPLHF.

This clone is medium-sized (0.01 to 0.1%). The CDR3 DNA reads as TGTGCCAGCAGCCTAGGAATCACAGATACGCAGTATTTT. Amino acid sequence: CASSLGITDTQYF. The J gene is TRBJ2-3, the V gene TRBV6-5; no firm D call. Trimming took 6 bases from V and 2 from J, leaving 9 bases between them. From germline, CDR1 is MNHEY and CDR2 SVGAGI. The CDR3 contains 13 residues.

The sample holds many counts of this clone. The sample has other DNA sequences that encode this CDR3 too. This rearrangement joins TRBV10-2 to TRBJ1-3; maybe TRBD1 (5 bases). CDR1 and CDR2 (germline): WSHSY, SAAADI. With 6 bases removed from V and 0 bases from J, the gap between germline ends came to 9 bases. The CDR3 sequence is 14 residues long. This CDR3 reads CASRSDSSGNTIYF. As DNA, the CDR3 is TGCGCCAGCAGGAGCGACAGCTCTGGAAACACCATATATTTT.

CDR3 in amino acids: CASSLLPRPTNEKLFF. The CDR3 coding sequence is TGTGCCAGCAGCCTTCTTCCGAGGCCAACTAATGAAAAACTGTTTTTT. The chain carries TRBV14 and TRBJ1-4; D unresolved. The CDR3 has 16 amino acids. Germline V gene sequence: CDR1 SGHDN, CDR2 FVKESK. Trimming took 4 bases from V and 0 from J, leaving 12 bases between them.

The chain couples TRBV4-2 to TRBJ2-7; 7 bases line up with TRBD1. The CDR3 is 14 amino acids. Germline CDR1 LGHNA, CDR2 YNFKEQ. V lost 2 bases to trimming and J lost 3 bases; unmatched junction nucleotides: 4. The CDR3 reads CASSQYRDSYEQYF. The CDR3 DNA reads as TGTGCCAGCAGCCAATACAGGGACAGCTACGAGCAGTACTTC.

The genes are TRBV13 and TRBJ1-2, with D tentatively TRBD1 (6 bases). Between the trimmed V and J ends, which lost 5 bases and 4 bases, there was a span of 14 bases. Germline values: CDR1 PRHDT, CDR2 FYEKMQ (reference sequence). The CDR3 covers 14 residues. In DNA, the CDR3 is TGTGCCAGCAGCCGCGGACAGATCCTCTATGGCTACACCTTC. This encodes CASSRGQILYGYTF.

V is TRBV11-3 and J is TRBJ1-1; D might be TRBD1 (6 bases). Trimming removed 5 bases from V and 1 base from J, with 14 bases in between. Germline CDR1 and CDR2: SGHNT and YENEEA. The length of the CDR3 is 15 residues. The CDR3: CASSPRGGENTEAFF. The CDR3 DNA sequence: TGTGCCAGCAGCCCCAGGGGTGGCGAGAACACTGAAGCTTTCTTT. Full variable domain (missing parts from reference TRBV11-3 and TRBJ1-1): EAGVVQSPRYKIIEKKQPVAFWCNPISGHNTLYWYLQNLGQGPELLIRYENEEAVDDSQLPKDRFSAERLKGVDSTLKIQPAELGDSAVYLCASSPRGGENTEAFFGQGTRLTVV.

The J gene is TRBJ1-3, the V gene TRBV6-5; no clear D. This CDR3 has 16 amino acids. Trimming cost V 0 bases and J 0 bases, with 9 bases left between them. Per the germline V gene, CDR1 is MNHEY and CDR2 is SVGAGI. The CDR3 region is CASSYSATISGNTIYF. CDR3 DNA: TGTGCCAGCAGTTACTCGGCCACCATCTCTGGAAACACCATATATTTT.

This chain joins TRBV5-1 and TRBJ2-7, with 10 bases lining up with TRBD1. The CDR3 consists of 15 residues. The J segment lost 10 bases and the V segment lost 0 bases, leaving 10 bases of the junction unmatched. CDR1 is SGHRS and CDR2 is YFSETQ in the germline V gene. The CDR3: CASSLASGQGSFQYF. The DNA for the CDR3 is TGCGCCAGCAGCTTGGCCTCGGGACAGGGGTCTTTTCAGTACTTC.

The rearrangement uses TRBV2 and TRBJ2-2; 9 positions match TRBD1. The V segment lost 5 bases and the J segment 5 bases; nucleotides outside the gene matches: 6. CDR3 length: 15 residues. Germline assignment: CDR1 SNHLY and CDR2 FYNNEI. The DNA for the CDR3 is TGTGCCAGCAGTCTACACAGGGGGCAGACCGGGGAGCTGTTTTTT. This translates into CASSLHRGQTGELFF.